This record looks at one TCR beta chain sequence and its context. Under the authors' procedure: Estimation of nucleated cell counts relied on the amplification of reference gene primers. Repertoires were generated with immunoSEQ multiplex PCR, while TCRdb's copy carries only in-frame clones and drops some. V and J calls and clone size are those listed in that table; D and trimming were worked out from the DNA. The data show approximately 74,000 clones, roughly 80% seen once. This CDR3 is built from 15 residues. Germline values: CDR1 SGHNT, CDR2 YENEEA. The ends were cut back, 1 base at V and 3 bases at J, with 9 bases in the middle. The data are from a study of blood T cell repertoires in COVID-19. Study summary: COVID-19 samples collected from the United States, Italy and Spain covered acute and convalescent phases. The analysed material was cDNA or gDNA that came from T cells, B-cell-depleted T cells, or PBMCs.

This receptor was obtained from an elderly woman with active or convalescent COVID-19. Sequenced material: peripheral blood. The V and J genes are TRBV11-3 and TRBJ2-2, with D perhaps TRBD2 (6 bases). The chain's CDR3 is CASSLGGLDTGELFF. Here the CDR3 DNA reads TGTGCCAGCAGCTTAGGGGGACTCGACACCGGGGAGCTGTTTTTT.